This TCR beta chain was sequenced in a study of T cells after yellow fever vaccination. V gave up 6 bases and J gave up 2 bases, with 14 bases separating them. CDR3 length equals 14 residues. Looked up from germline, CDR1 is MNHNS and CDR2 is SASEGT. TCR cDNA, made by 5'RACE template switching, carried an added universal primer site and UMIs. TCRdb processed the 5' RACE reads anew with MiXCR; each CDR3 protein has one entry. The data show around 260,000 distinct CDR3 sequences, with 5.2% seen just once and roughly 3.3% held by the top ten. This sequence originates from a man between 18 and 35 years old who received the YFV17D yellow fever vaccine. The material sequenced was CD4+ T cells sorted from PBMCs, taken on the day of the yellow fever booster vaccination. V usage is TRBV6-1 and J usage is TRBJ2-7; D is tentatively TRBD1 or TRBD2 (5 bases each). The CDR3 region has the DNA TGTGCCAGCAGCCCTATGAGGGGTCCCTACGAGCAGTACTTC. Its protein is CASSPMRGPYEQYF.